The present T cell receptor beta chain was sequenced within a study of CD8 T cells in Susac syndrome. An input of about 0.45 to 1 ug of RNA was subjected to reverse transcription using random hexamers. TCRdb passed the immunoSEQ multiplex PCR reads through MiXCR, listing each CDR3 protein once. The data hold 150,000 to 250,000 distinct CDR3 sequences, with about 95% observed a single time. Trimming cost V 9 bases and J 4 bases, with 13 bases left between them. Per germline, CDR1 LGHDT and CDR2 YNNKEL (reference sequence). The CDR3 runs 13 residues. The receptor was isolated from a human donor with multiple sclerosis. The chain combines TRBV3-1 with TRBJ2-1; TRBD1 is a possible D gene (5 bases). The sequenced material came from CD4+ T cells from PBMCs. CDR3 coding DNA: TGTGCCAGTAGAACCACAGGTTACAATGAGCAGTTCTTC. Its protein product is CASRTTGYNEQFF.